This TCR beta chain was found in a study of T cells expressing NK-cell markers. Study summary: It was sorted CD3+CD56-NKG2C+, CD3+CD56+NKG2C- and CD3+CD56+NKG2C+ T cells that provided the TCR beta repertoires.

No DNA is given; TCRdb re-called the 5' RACE reads and lists each CDR3 protein once. Here the sample table reports some 600,000 distinct CDR3 sequences. The CDR3 totals 13 residues. CDR1 is LGHDT and CDR2 is YNNKEL in the germline V gene (reference sequence). The sample consisted of blood T cells: a sorted CD56 or NKG2C T cell subset, CD4+ or CD8+ T cells, or bulk PBMC T cells (not recorded which). The source is a man aged 18 to 30 in good health. The chain combines TRBV3-1 with TRBJ2-1. The CDR3 reads CASSQGRNNEQFF.